This TCR beta chain is from a study of blood T cells in healthy people across ages. Per germline, CDR1 ENHRY and CDR2 SYGVKD. The CDR3 runs to 16 residues. With 2 bases clipped from V and 7 bases from J, the junction kept 3 bases outside the gene matches. A second PCR of roughly 7 to 11 cycles used a sample-barcoded 5' primer and a J-beta primer mix. Using its own MiXCR run on the 5' RACE reads, TCRdb lists one record per CDR3 protein. The sample lists roughly 560,000 distinct CDR3 sequences, about 24% seen once, with roughly 9% in the top ten. This clonotype occurred a few times. The same data also contributed to another study, on T cells of mothers and their children.

The TCR sequence derives from a boy aged 10-17 years in good health. Material for sequencing was blood. The chain carries TRBV10-3 and TRBJ1-6; 12 bases match TRBD1. The CDR3 sequence: CAISELGQGANSPLHF. The CDR3 DNA reads as TGTGCCATCAGTGAGCTGGGACAGGGGGCGAATTCACCCCTCCACTTT.